This T cell receptor (beta chain) was found in a study of identical twins. This clonotype showed up just a few times. There are 13 residues in the CDR3. V dropped 0 bases and J dropped 7 bases, with 4 bases sitting between them. CDR1 and CDR2 from the germline V gene are LNHNV and YYDKDF (reference sequence). TCRdb re-called the 5' RACE reads with MiXCR, one entry per CDR3 protein. The table lists nearly 200,000 distinct CDR3 sequences, 15% to 20% of them singletons. These data were also reused for a study on T cells expressing NK-cell markers.

The chain uses TRBV15 and TRBJ1-6; D unclear. This TCR was recovered from a woman younger than 35 in good health. Sequencing was done on a sample of CD8+ T cells sorted from blood. This CDR3 is CATSRDTNSPLHF. CDR3 in DNA: TGTGCCACCAGCAGAGATACGAATTCACCCCTCCACTTT.